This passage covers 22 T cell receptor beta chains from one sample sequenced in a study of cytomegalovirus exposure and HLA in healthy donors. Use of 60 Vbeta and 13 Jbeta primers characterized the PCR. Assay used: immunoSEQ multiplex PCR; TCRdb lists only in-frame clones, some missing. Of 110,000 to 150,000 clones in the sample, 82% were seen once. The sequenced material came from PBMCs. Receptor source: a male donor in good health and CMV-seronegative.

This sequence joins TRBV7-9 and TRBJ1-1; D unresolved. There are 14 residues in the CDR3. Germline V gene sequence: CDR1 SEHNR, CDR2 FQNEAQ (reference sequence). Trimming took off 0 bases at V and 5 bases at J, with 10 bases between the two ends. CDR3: CASSLAGPRTEAFF. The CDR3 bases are TGTGCCAGCAGCTTAGCCGGCCCTAGAACTGAAGCTTTCTTT. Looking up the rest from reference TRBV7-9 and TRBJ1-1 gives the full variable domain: DTGVSQNPRHKITKRGQNVTFRCDPISEHNRLYWYRQTLGQGPEFLTYFQNEAQLEKSRLLSDRFSAERPKGSFSTLEIQRTEQGDSAMYLCASSLAGPRTEAFFGQGTRLTVV.

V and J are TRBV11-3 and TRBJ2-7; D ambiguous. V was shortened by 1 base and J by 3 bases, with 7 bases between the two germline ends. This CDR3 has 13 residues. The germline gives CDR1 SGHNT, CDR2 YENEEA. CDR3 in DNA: TGTGCCAGCAGCTTAGGGGCAGGCTACGAGCAGTACTTC. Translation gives CASSLGAGYEQYF.

The CDR3 sequence: CASIRDTSGNTIYF. The DNA for the CDR3 is TGTGCCAGCATACGGGACACGTCTGGAAACACCATATATTTT. The chain couples TRBV28 to TRBJ1-3, with a weak D call TRBD1 (6 bases). This CDR3 spans 14 amino acids. In germline, CDR1 is MDHEN, CDR2 SYDVKM. Between the trimmed V and J ends, which lost 7 bases and 1 base, there was a span of 11 bases.

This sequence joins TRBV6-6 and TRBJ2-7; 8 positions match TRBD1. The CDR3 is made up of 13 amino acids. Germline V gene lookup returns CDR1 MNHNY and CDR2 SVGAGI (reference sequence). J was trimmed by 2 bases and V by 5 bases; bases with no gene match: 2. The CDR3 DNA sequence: TGTGCCAGCAGTGCAGGGGGCCCCTACGAGCAGTACTTC. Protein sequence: CASSAGGPYEQYF.

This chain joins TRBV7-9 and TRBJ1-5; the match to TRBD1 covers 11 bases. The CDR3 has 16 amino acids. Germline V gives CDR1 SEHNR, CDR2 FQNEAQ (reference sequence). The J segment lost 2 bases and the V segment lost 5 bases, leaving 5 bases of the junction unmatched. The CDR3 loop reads CASSADRGLRNQPQHF. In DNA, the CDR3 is TGTGCCAGCAGCGCGGACAGGGGGCTTCGCAATCAGCCCCAGCATTTT.

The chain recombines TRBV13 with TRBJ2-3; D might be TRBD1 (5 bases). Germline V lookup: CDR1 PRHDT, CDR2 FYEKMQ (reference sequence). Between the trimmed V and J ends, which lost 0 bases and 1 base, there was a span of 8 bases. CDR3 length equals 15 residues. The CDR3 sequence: CASSLGGARTDTQYF. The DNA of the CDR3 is TGTGCCAGCAGCTTAGGAGGGGCCCGCACAGATACGCAGTATTTT.

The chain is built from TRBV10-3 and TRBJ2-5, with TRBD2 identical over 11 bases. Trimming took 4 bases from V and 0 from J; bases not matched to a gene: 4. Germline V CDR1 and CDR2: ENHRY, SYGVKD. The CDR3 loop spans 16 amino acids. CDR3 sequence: CAISGVAGGDQETQYF. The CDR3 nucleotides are TGTGCCATCAGTGGTGTAGCGGGGGGGGACCAAGAGACCCAGTACTTC.

The CDR3 protein is CASSLEGAGELFF. As DNA, the CDR3 is TGTGCCAGCAGCTTGGAAGGGGCCGGGGAGCTGTTTTTT. The V and J genes are TRBV5-6 and TRBJ2-2; tentative D call: TRBD1 (5 bases). The CDR3 runs 13 residues. Trimming cost V 0 bases and J 6 bases, with 6 bases left between them. Germline CDR1 reads SGHDT; CDR2 reads YYEEEE. The full variable domain, with the rest looked up from reference TRBV5-6 and TRBJ2-2, is DAGVTQSPTHLIKTRGQQVTLRCSPKSGHDTVSWYQQALGQGPQFIFQYYEEEERQRGNFPDRFSGHQFPNYSSELNVNALLLGDSALYLCASSLEGAGELFFGEGSRLTVL.

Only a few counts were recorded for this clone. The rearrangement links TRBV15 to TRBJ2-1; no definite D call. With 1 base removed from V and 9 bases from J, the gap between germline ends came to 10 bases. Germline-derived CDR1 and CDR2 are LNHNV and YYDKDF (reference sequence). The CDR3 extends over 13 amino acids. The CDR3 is CATSRVATAEQFF. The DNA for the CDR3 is TGTGCCACCAGCAGAGTGGCTACAGCTGAGCAGTTCTTC. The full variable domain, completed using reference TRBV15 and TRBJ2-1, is DAMVIQNPRYQVTQFGKPVTLSCSQTLNHNVMYWYQQKSSQAPKLLFHYYDKDFNNEADTPDNFQSRRPNTSFCFLDIRSPGLGDTAMYLCATSRVATAEQFFGPGTRLTVL.

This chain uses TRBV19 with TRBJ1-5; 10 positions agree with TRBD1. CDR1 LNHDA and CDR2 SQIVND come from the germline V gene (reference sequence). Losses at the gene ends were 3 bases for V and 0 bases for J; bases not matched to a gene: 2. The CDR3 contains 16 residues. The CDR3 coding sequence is TGTGCCAGTAGTATTAGGGACAGGGGTAGCAATCAGCCCCAGCATTTT. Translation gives CASSIRDRGSNQPQHF.

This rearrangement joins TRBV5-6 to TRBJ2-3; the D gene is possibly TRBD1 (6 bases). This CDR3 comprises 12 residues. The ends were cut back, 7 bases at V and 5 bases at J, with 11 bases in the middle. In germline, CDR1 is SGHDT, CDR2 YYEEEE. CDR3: CASERGGDTQYF. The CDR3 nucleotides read TGTGCCAGCGAGAGAGGGGGAGATACGCAGTATTTT.

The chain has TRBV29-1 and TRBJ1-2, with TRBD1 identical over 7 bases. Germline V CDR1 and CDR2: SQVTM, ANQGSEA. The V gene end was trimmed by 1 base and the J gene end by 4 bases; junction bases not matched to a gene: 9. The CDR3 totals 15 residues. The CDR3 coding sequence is TGCAGCGTTGAAGCTTTAAACAGGGGTTCCTATGGCTACACCTTC. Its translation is CSVEALNRGSYGYTF.

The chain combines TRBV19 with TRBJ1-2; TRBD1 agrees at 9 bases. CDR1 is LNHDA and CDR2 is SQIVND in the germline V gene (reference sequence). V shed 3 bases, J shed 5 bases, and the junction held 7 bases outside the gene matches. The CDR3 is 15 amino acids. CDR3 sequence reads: CASSITTGGSYGYTF. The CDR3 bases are TGTGCCAGTAGTATTACGACAGGGGGGAGTTATGGCTACACCTTC.

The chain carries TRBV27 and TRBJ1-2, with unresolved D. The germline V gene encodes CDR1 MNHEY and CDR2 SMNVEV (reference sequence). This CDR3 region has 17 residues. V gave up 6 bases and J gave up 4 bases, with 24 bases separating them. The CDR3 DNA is TGTGCCAGCAGCTCCCCTGAGGGAGGGATGGCAGGCTATGGCTACACCTTC. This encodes CASSSPEGGMAGYGYTF.

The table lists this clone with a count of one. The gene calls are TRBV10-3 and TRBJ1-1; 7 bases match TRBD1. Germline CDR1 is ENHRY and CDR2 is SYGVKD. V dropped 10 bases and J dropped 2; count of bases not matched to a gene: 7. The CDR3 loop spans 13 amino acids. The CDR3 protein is CASQGQVNTEAFF. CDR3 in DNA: TGTGCCAGCCAAGGACAGGTCAACACTGAAGCTTTCTTT.

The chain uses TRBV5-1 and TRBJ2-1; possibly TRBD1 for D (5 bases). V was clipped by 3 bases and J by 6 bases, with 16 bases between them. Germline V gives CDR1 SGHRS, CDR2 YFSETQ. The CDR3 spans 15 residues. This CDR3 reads CASSWALDRANEQFF. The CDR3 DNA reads TGCGCCAGCAGCTGGGCCCTTGACAGAGCCAATGAGCAGTTCTTC.

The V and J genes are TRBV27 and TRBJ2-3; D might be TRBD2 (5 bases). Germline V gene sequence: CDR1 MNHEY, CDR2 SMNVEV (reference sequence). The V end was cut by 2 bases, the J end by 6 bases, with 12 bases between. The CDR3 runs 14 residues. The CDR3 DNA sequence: TGTGCCAGCAGTTTAATAGGGAGTGGGGATACGCAGTATTTT. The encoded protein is CASSLIGSGDTQYF.

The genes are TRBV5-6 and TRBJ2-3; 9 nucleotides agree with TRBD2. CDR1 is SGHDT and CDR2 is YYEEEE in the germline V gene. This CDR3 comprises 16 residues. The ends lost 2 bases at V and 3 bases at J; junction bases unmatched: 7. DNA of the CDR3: TGTGCCAGCAGCTTAAGGCTAGCGGGACGTACAGATACGCAGTATTTT. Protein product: CASSLRLAGRTDTQYF. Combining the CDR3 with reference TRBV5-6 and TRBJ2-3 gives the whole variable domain DAGVTQSPTHLIKTRGQQVTLRCSPKSGHDTVSWYQQALGQGPQFIFQYYEEEERQRGNFPDRFSGHQFPNYSSELNVNALLLGDSALYLCASSLRLAGRTDTQYFGPGTRLTVL.

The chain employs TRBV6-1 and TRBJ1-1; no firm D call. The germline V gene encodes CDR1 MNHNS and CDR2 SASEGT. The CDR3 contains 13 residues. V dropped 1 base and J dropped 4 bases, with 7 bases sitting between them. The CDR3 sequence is CASSEGHLTEAFF. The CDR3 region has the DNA TGTGCCAGCAGTGAAGGACACCTCACTGAAGCTTTCTTT.

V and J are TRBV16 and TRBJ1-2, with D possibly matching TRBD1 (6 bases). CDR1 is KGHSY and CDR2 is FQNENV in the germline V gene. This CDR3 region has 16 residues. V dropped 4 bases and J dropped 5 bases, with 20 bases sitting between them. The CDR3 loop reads CASSLSPTGSTYGYTF. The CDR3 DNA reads TGTGCCAGCAGCCTATCTCCGACAGGATCGACATATGGCTACACCTTC.

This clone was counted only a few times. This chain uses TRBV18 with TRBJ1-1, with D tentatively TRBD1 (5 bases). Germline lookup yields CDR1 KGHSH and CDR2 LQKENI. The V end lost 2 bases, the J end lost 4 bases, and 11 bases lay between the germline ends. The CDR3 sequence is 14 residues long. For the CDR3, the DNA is TGTGCCAGCTCACCAATGGGGGGAGGCACTGAAGCTTTCTTT. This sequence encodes CASSPMGGGTEAFF. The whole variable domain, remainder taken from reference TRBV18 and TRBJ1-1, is NAGVMQNPRHLVRRRGQEARLRCSPMKGHSHVYWYRQLPEEGLKFMVYLQKENIIDESGMPKERFSAEFPKEGPSILRIQQVVRGDSAAYFCASSPMGGGTEAFFGQGTRLTVV.

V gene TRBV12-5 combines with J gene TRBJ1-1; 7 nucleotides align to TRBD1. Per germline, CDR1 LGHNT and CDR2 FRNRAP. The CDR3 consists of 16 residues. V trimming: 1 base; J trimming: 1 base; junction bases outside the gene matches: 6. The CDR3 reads CASGLAGTARNTEAFF. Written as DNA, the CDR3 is TGTGCTAGTGGTTTGGCCGGGACAGCTAGGAACACTGAAGCTTTCTTT.